Listed here are 19 T cell receptor beta chains from one sample, sequenced in a study of radiotherapy plus CTLA-4 blockade in lung cancer. Assay: immunoSEQ multiplex PCR; the TCRdb copy retains only in-frame clones and omits some. The sample holds approximately 37,000 clones; 70% to 80% are singletons and the top ten take around 9.6%. Specimen: peripheral blood, collected from a patient treated with radiotherapy plus ipilimumab. These TCRs come from a human donor with non-small cell lung cancer who had stable disease on radiotherapy plus ipilimumab.

The genes are TRBV6-1 and TRBJ2-7, with D maybe TRBD2 (5 bases). Looked up from germline, CDR1 is MNHNS and CDR2 is SASEGT. The V and J ends lost 2 bases and 4 bases respectively, with 15 bases between them. This CDR3 contains 15 residues. CDR3 DNA: TGTGCCAGCAGTGAAATGTCGGGGTTCTGGTACGAGCAGTACTTC. This translates into CASSEMSGFWYEQYF.

The chain links TRBV19 to TRBJ1-2; 7 bases align to TRBD1. The ends lost 6 bases at V and 3 bases at J; junction bases unmatched: 7. Germline loops: CDR1 LNHDA, CDR2 SQIVND (reference sequence). The CDR3 has 14 amino acids. This CDR3 is CASSSTGYYYGYTF. The CDR3, as DNA: TGTGCCAGTAGCTCGACAGGGTACTACTATGGCTACACCTTC.

This chain joins TRBV10-3 and TRBJ2-7; tentatively, D is TRBD2 (6 bases). The length of the CDR3 is 12 residues. Germline-derived CDR1 and CDR2 are ENHRY and SYGVKD. V was pared by 11 bases and J by 2 bases, with 13 bases between. The CDR3 here is CAVDSGAYEQYF. CDR3 coding DNA: TGTGCCGTCGACTCGGGAGCCTACGAGCAGTACTTC.

This rearrangement joins TRBV7-3 to TRBJ1-6, with D possibly being TRBD1 (6 bases). This CDR3 spans 14 amino acids. The germline CDR1 and CDR2 sequences are SGHTA and FQGTGA. Trimming stripped 5 bases from V and 3 bases from J, with 8 bases between. This chain's CDR3 is CASSLTGYNSPLHF. The CDR3, as DNA: TGTGCCAGCAGCCTGACAGGCTATAATTCACCCCTCCACTTT.

The chain has TRBV6-1 and TRBJ1-2; a weak D match, TRBD1 (5 bases). The CDR3 is 14 amino acids. Per the germline V gene, CDR1 is MNHNS and CDR2 is SASEGT. The V end was cut by 2 bases, the J end by 7 bases, with 14 bases between. The DNA of the CDR3 is TGTGCCAGCAGTGAACGGGGGGTCATGGGTGGCTACACCTTC. Its translation is CASSERGVMGGYTF.

This clone was observed a handful of times. This chain uses TRBV18 with TRBJ1-2; D gene unclear. Germline V gene sequence: CDR1 KGHSH, CDR2 LQKENI. Trimming pared 2 bases from V and 4 bases from J, leaving 8 bases between. CDR3 length equals 13 residues. The CDR3 DNA reads TGTGCCAGCTCACCAGAGGGAGTCTATGGCTACACCTTC. Protein sequence: CASSPEGVYGYTF. Filled out from reference TRBV18 and TRBJ1-2, the complete variable domain reads NAGVMQNPRHLVRRRGQEARLRCSPMKGHSHVYWYRQLPEEGLKFMVYLQKENIIDESGMPKERFSAEFPKEGPSILRIQQVVRGDSAAYFCASSPEGVYGYTFGSGTRLTVV.

This clone turned up a few times. The rearrangement uses TRBV29-1 and TRBJ2-5, with 9 bases lining up with TRBD2. Germline V gives CDR1 SQVTM, CDR2 ANQGSEA. V lost 4 bases to trimming and J lost 5 bases; unmatched junction nucleotides: 5. The CDR3 contains 13 residues. The CDR3 DNA sequence: TGCAGCGTTGCGCCGAGCGGGGGGGAGACCCAGTACTTC. It yields the protein CSVAPSGGETQYF.

The chain combines TRBV4-1 with TRBJ1-5, with 7 bases fitting TRBD1. The germline gives CDR1 MGHRA, CDR2 YSYEKL. The CDR3 runs to 15 residues. After removal of 3 bases from V and 11 bases from J, the junction contained 13 bases not matched to a gene. CDR3 DNA: TGCGCCAGCAGCCAGGCTGACAGGGTCAGTAACTCCCAGCATTTT. This gives the protein CASSQADRVSNSQHF.

This chain uses TRBV5-1 with TRBJ1-6; 8 bases line up with TRBD1. The CDR3 spans 15 residues. V was clipped by 0 bases and J by 10 bases; unmatched bases: 6. CDR1 and CDR2 from the germline V gene are SGHRS and YFSETQ. CDR3: CASSLGDRLRSPLHF. The CDR3 DNA follows: TGCGCCAGCAGCTTGGGGGACAGGTTACGATCACCCCTCCACTTT.

V and J are TRBV6-5 and TRBJ2-7; TRBD1 matches at 10 bases. The CDR3 consists of 15 residues. V lost 8 bases, J lost 3 bases, and 10 bases stayed unmatched. From germline, CDR1 is MNHEY and CDR2 SVGAGI. The CDR3 DNA follows: TGTGCCAGCCGAAGGCGAGGGGACAGGGGCTACGAGCAGTACTTC. This codes for CASRRRGDRGYEQYF.

The chain carries TRBV29-1 and TRBJ2-3; tentatively, D is TRBD1 (5 bases). Trimming left V 0 bases short and J 5 bases short, with 15 bases between. The CDR3 consists of 15 residues. CDR1 is SQVTM, CDR2 ANQGSEA, per germline. The CDR3 is CSVEDPPGRVDTQYF. Here the CDR3 DNA reads TGCAGCGTTGAAGACCCGCCGGGCAGGGTAGATACGCAGTATTTT.

The rearrangement joins TRBV6-5 to TRBJ2-1; D is uncertain. The CDR3 is 12 amino acids. Germline V lookup: CDR1 MNHEY, CDR2 SVGAGI. V was shortened by 5 bases and J by 8 bases, with 10 bases between the two germline ends. CDR3 in amino acids: CASSEFSDEQFF. The CDR3 DNA reads TGTGCCAGCAGTGAATTCAGCGATGAGCAGTTCTTC.

This rearrangement joins TRBV6-6 to TRBJ1-6; no clear D gene. Germline CDR1 MNHNY, CDR2 SVGAGI (reference sequence). V was pared by 4 bases and J by 14 bases, with 12 bases between. The CDR3 loop spans 12 amino acids. CDR3 residues: CASSLTPSTLHF. Written as DNA, the CDR3 is TGTGCCAGCAGTTTAACACCTTCGACCCTCCACTTT.

As regards this clone: Given a far larger clone just one base away, this is likely a sequencing read error. The chain joins TRBV4-3 to TRBJ2-7, with a weak D call TRBD1 (6 bases). The length of the CDR3 is 13 residues. The germline CDR1 and CDR2 sequences are LGHNA and YSLEER. V was clipped by 3 bases and J by 7 bases, with 13 bases between them. The CDR3 is CASSHRTVREQYF. The CDR3 DNA follows: TGCGCCAGCAGCCACAGGACAGTGCGGGAGCAGTACTTC.

This chain uses TRBV27 with TRBJ1-2, with 9 nucleotides matching TRBD1. Germline CDR1 MNHEY, CDR2 SMNVEV (reference sequence). The J segment lost 7 bases and the V segment lost 1 base, leaving 19 bases of the junction unmatched. The CDR3 runs 19 residues. The CDR3 region is CASSLFSVPGTGIKGGYTF. The CDR3 region has the DNA TGTGCCAGCAGTTTATTCTCCGTTCCCGGGACAGGGATTAAAGGTGGCTACACCTTC.

This chain joins TRBV18 and TRBJ1-1; 9 bases align to TRBD1. The J segment lost 5 bases and the V segment lost 3 bases, leaving 4 bases of the junction unmatched. CDR1 is KGHSH and CDR2 is LQKENI in the germline V gene. This CDR3 contains 14 residues. The CDR3 bases are TGTGCCAGCTCACCGGGGACAGGGAAAACTGAAGCTTTCTTT. Protein product: CASSPGTGKTEAFF.

The chain couples TRBV30 to TRBJ1-3; weak D call: TRBD1 (5 bases). V lost 4 bases, J lost 0 bases, and 13 bases lay in between. The germline V gene has CDR1 GTSNPN and CDR2 SVGIG (reference sequence). CDR3 length: 15 amino acids. The DNA of the CDR3 is TGTGCCTGGAAGAGAGACAGCTACTCTGGAAACACCATATATTTT. Protein product: CAWKRDSYSGNTIYF. Full variable domain (outside the CDR3, taken from reference TRBV30 and TRBJ1-3): SQTIHQWPATLVQPVGSPLSLECTVEGTSNPNLYWYRQAAGRGLQLLFYSVGIGQISSEVPQNLSASRPQDRQFILSSKKLLLSDSGFYLCAWKRDSYSGNTIYFGEGSWLTVV.

The sample holds one count of this clone. The genes are TRBV27 and TRBJ2-7, with 8 bases lining up with TRBD1. This CDR3 has 12 residues. CDR1 and CDR2 from the germline V gene are MNHEY and SMNVEV (reference sequence). V was clipped by 5 bases and J by 7 bases; unmatched bases: 4. CDR3 amino acids: CASSLQGGEQYF. For the CDR3, the DNA is TGTGCCAGCAGTCTACAGGGGGGAGAGCAGTACTTC.

The CDR3 loop is CASSFAGLEQPQHF. The CDR3 coding sequence is TGTGCCAGCAGCTTCGCAGGGTTGGAGCAGCCCCAGCATTTT. This chain links TRBV7-8 with TRBJ1-5; D may be TRBD1 (5 bases). V was pared by 3 bases and J by 7 bases, with 13 bases between. The CDR3 has 14 residues. Germline V gene sequence: CDR1 SGHVS, CDR2 FQNEAQ.